Described below is a single TCR beta chain sequence and its context. The antigen remains undetermined. TCRdb re-called the multiplex PCR reads through MiXCR, storing one row per CDR3 protein. The sample lists 60,000 to 70,000 distinct CDR3 sequences; around 52% were seen once. These data originate in a study of breast tumors, draining lymph nodes, adjacent tissues. The CDR3 runs to 14 residues. V lost 2 bases to trimming and J lost 1 base, with 6 bases between them. Germline CDR1 reads SGHTA; CDR2 reads FQGNSA. Notes on the study in general: Data fit most tumor T cells coming from lymph node, expanding in tumor.

The J gene is TRBJ1-5, the V gene TRBV7-2, with D unclear. The receptor was isolated from a female donor with breast cancer. Some clones in this sample may be carry-over from other donors' samples. The specimen was breast tumor tissue. DNA for the CDR3: TGTGCCAGCAGCTTATTAGGGAGCAATCAGCCCCAGCATTTT. Its protein product is CASSLLGSNQPQHF.